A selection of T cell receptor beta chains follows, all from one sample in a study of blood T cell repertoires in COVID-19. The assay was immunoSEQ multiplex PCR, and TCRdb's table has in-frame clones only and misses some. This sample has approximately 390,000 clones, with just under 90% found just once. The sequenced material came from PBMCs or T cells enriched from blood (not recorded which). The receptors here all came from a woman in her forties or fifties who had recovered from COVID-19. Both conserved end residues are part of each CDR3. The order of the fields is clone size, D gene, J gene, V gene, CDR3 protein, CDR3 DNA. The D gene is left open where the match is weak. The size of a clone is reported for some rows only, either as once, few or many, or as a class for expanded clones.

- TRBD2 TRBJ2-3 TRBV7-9 CASSTLTRTSGSTDTQYF TGTGCCAGCAGCACCCTCACCCGGACTAGCGGTAGCACAGATACGCAGTATTTT
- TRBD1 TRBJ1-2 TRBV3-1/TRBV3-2 CASSQLGGQGFLFGYTF TGTGCCAGCAGCCAATTGGGGGGACAGGGGTTTCTTTTTGGCTACACCTTC
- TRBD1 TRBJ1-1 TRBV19 CASSMGAGGGMNTEAFF TGTGCCAGTAGTATGGGGGCAGGGGGCGGAATGAACACTGAAGCTTTCTTT
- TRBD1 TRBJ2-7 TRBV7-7 CASSLGPDRAVEQYF TGTGCTAGCAGCTTAGGCCCCGACAGGGCGGTCGAGCAGTACTTC
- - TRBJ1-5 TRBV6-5 CASKPQGYSNQPQHF TGTGCCAGCAAACCTCAGGGGTATAGCAATCAGCCCCAGCATTTT
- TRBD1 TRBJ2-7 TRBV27 CASGDRGSSYEQYF TGTGCCAGCGGGGACAGGGGTAGCTCCTACGAGCAGTACTTC
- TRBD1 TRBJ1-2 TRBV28 CASSLPGTGPRANYGYTF TGTGCCAGCAGTTTACCCGGGACAGGGCCTCGAGCTAACTATGGCTACACCTTC
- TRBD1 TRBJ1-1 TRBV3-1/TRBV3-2 CASSQAQGGTEAFF TGTGCCAGCAGCCAAGCACAGGGGGGCACTGAAGCTTTCTTT
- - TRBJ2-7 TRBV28 CASSPVIVHEQYF TGTGCCAGCAGCCCGGTGATCGTCCACGAGCAGTACTTC
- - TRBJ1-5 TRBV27 CASSSGTLVQPQHF TGTGCCAGCAGTTCGGGGACTTTGGTTCAGCCCCAGCATTTT
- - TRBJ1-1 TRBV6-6 CASSPPRDTPEAFF TGTGCCAGCAGTCCCCCTCGGGACACCCCTGAAGCTTTCTTT
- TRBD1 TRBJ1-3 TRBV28 CASSPLGTGQSGNTIYF TGTGCCAGCAGCCCACTCGGGACAGGGCAATCTGGAAACACCATATATTTT
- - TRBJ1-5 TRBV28 CASSLELYQPQHF TGTGCCAGCAGTTTAGAGTTGTATCAGCCCCAGCATTTT
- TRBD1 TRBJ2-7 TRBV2 CASSGTGAWEQYF TGTGCCAGCAGCGGGACAGGGGCTTGGGAGCAGTACTTC
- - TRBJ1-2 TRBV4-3 CASSQEIQQLGGSTF TGCGCCAGCAGCCAAGAGATCCAACAACTGGGGGGTAGCACCTTC
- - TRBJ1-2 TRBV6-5 CASSYKGNYGYTF TGTGCCAGCAGTTATAAGGGGAACTATGGCTACACCTTC
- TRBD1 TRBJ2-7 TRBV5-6 CASSIGQGRTYEQYF TGTGCCAGCAGTATAGGACAGGGACGGACCTACGAGCAGTACTTC
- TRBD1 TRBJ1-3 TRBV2 CASSGADREGHTIYF TGTGCCAGCAGTGGGGCGGACAGGGAGGGTCACACCATATATTTT
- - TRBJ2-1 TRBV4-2 CASSQGARDEQFF TGTGCCAGCAGCCAAGGGGCTCGAGATGAGCAGTTCTTC
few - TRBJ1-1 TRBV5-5 CASSPREGRSTEAFF TGTGCCAGCAGCCCCAGGGAGGGAAGGAGCACTGAAGCTTTCTTT
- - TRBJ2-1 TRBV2 CASTLSQGSILYNEQFF TGTGCCAGCACTCTCAGCCAGGGCAGTATCCTCTACAATGAGCAGTTCTTC
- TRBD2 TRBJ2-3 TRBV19 CASKTSGLERTDTQYF TGTGCCAGTAAGACTAGCGGGCTGGAACGCACAGATACGCAGTATTTT
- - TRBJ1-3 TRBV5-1 CASSLNGGAGNTIYF TGCGCCAGCAGCTTGAACGGTGGAGCTGGAAACACCATATATTTT
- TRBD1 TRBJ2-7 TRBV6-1 CASSEGTGGLYEQYF TGTGCCAGCAGTGAAGGGACAGGGGGGCTTTACGAGCAGTACTTC
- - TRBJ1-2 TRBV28 CASRSPVGGMGYGYTF TGTGCCAGCAGATCCCCGGTCGGGGGTATGGGGTATGGCTACACCTTC
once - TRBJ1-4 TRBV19 CASSPGTRTYNEKLFF TGTGCCAGTAGTCCCGGGACACGGACTTATAATGAAAAACTGTTTTTT
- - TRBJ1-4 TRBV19 CASSDPGHPNEKLFF TGTGCCAGTAGTGATCCGGGACACCCGAATGAAAAACTGTTTTTT
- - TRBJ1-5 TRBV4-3 CASSQELTSNQPQHF TGCGCCAGCAGCCAAGAGCTAACTAGCAATCAGCCCCAGCATTTT
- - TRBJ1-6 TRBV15 CATASTYNSPLHF TGTGCCACCGCGTCAACCTATAATTCACCCCTCCACTTT
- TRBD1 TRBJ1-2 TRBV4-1 CASSQEGTGYGYTF TGCGCCAGCAGCCAAGAAGGGACAGGGTATGGCTACACCTTC
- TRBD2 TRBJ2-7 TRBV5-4 CASSPRVPRGGSYEQYF TGTGCCAGCAGTCCTCGGGTGCCGCGGGGGGGCTCCTACGAGCAGTACTTC
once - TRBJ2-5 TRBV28 CASSLSPAIETQYF TGTGCCAGCAGTTTGTCGCCCGCGATAGAGACCCAGTACTTC
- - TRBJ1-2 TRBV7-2 CASSSTDNYGYTF TGTGCCAGCAGCTCGACAGATAACTATGGCTACACCTTC
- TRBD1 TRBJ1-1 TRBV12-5 CASGFGQGFTEAFF TGTGCTAGTGGTTTTGGACAGGGATTTACTGAAGCTTTCTTT
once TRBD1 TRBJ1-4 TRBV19 CASSISGTGNEKLFF TGTGCCAGTAGTATTTCCGGGACAGGGAATGAAAAACTGTTTTTT
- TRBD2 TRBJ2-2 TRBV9 CASSVDGGAVGELFF TGTGCCAGCAGCGTAGACGGGGGGGCCGTCGGGGAGCTGTTTTTT
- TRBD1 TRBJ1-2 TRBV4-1 CASSLGQGAIGYTF TGCGCCAGCAGCCTCGGACAGGGGGCGATTGGCTACACCTTC
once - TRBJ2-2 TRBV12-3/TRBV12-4 CASRNRPTGELFF TGTGCCAGCAGAAACAGGCCCACCGGGGAGCTGTTTTTT
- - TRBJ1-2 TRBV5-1 CASREGEGNGYTF TGCGCCAGCAGGGAGGGCGAAGGCAATGGCTACACCTTC
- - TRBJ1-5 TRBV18 CASSPPGGRQPQHF TGTGCCAGCTCACCACCGGGGGGAAGGCAGCCCCAGCATTTT
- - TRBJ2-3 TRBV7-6 CASSPTHLLGGRTDTQYF TGTGCCAGCAGCCCCACACATCTACTAGGGGGTCGGACAGATACGCAGTATTTT
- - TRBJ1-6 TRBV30 CAWSVGLVRRPGSPLHF TGTGCCTGGAGTGTTGGGTTGGTCAGGCGCCCTGGTTCACCCCTCCACTTT
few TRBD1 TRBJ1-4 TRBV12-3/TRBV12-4 CASKQGAAEKLFF TGTGCCAGCAAACAGGGGGCGGCAGAAAAACTGTTTTTT
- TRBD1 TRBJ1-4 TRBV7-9 CASSFKTGDSGKLFF TGTGCCAGCAGTTTCAAGACAGGGGATTCTGGAAAACTGTTTTTT
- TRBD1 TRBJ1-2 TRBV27 CASSSLRTGLYGYTF TGTGCCAGCAGTTCCCTTAGGACAGGGCTTTATGGCTACACCTTC
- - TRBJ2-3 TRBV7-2 CASSYGVGGPLTDTQYF TGTGCCAGCAGTTATGGGGTGGGGGGACCCCTCACAGATACGCAGTATTTT
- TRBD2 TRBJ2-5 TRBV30 CAWSVKLAGAHF TGTGCCTGGAGTGTAAAACTAGCGGGGGCTCACTTC
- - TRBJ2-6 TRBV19 CASSIAPRSGANVLTF TGTGCCAGTAGTATAGCCCCCAGGTCCGGGGCCAACGTCCTGACTTTC
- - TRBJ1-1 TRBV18 CASSPVAGQNTEAFF TGTGCCAGCTCACCGGTCGCAGGGCAGAACACTGAAGCTTTCTTT
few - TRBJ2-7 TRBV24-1 CATSDGQSYEQYF TGTGCCACCAGTGATGGGCAGTCCTACGAGCAGTACTTC
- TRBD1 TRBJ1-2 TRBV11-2 CASSRTTGTGLGYGYTF TGTGCCAGCAGCCGGACAACAGGGACAGGTCTCGGCTATGGCTACACCTTC
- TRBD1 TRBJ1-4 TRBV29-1 CSVALGTGTEKLFF TGCAGCGTTGCACTGGGGACAGGAACTGAAAAACTGTTTTTT
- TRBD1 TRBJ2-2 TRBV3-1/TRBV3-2 CASSRDRGDTGELFF TGTGCCAGCAGCCGGGACAGGGGGGACACCGGGGAGCTGTTTTTT
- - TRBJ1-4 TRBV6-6 CASRSGNEKLFF TGTGCCAGCAGATCCGGGAATGAAAAACTGTTTTTT
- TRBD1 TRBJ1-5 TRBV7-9 CASSLTPVGQGEPQPQHF TGTGCCAGCAGCTTAACCCCTGTGGGGCAGGGGGAGCCTCAGCCCCAGCATTTT